The 29 T cell receptor beta chains below come from one sample, sequenced in a study of OX40 agonist ivuxolimab in advanced cancers. Produced via immunoSEQ multiplex PCR; TCRdb's table is partial and in-frame only. This table has under 20,000 clones, more than 80% appearing once. Source: CD4+ or CD8+ T cells sorted from blood, taken in a trial of the OX40 agonist ivuxolimab. Every receptor here comes from an adult with an advanced solid tumor such as melanoma, head and neck, liver or kidney cancer.

The count of this clone is one. The gene calls are TRBV2 and TRBJ2-1; D not resolved. CDR3 length equals 15 residues. Germline V gene lookup returns CDR1 SNHLY and CDR2 FYNNEI. Trimming took 2 bases from V and 0 from J, leaving 8 bases between them. The CDR3 sequence: CASSEYPSSYNEQFF. As DNA, the CDR3 is TGTGCCAGCAGTGAATACCCGAGCTCCTACAATGAGCAGTTCTTC.

The chain uses TRBV7-9 and TRBJ1-4; D gene unclear. The CDR3 consists of 14 residues. Trimming shortened V by 1 base and J by 11 bases, and 14 bases separated the two germline ends. CDR1 and CDR2 (germline): SEHNR, FQNEAQ (reference sequence). CDR3 residues: CASSLETPRGKLFF. The CDR3 DNA sequence: TGTGCCAGCAGCTTAGAAACCCCCCGAGGGAAACTGTTTTTT.

The V call is TRBV5-4, the J call TRBJ2-1; 9 nucleotides align to TRBD2. This CDR3 contains 15 residues. V gave up 0 bases and J gave up 8 bases; unmatched junction bases: 6. Germline-derived CDR1 and CDR2 are SGHNT and YYREEE (reference sequence). The CDR3 region is CASSLVTSGLHEQFF. CDR3 bases: TGTGCCAGCAGCTTGGTGACTAGCGGTTTGCATGAGCAGTTCTTC.

The chain has TRBV25-1 and TRBJ2-7, with unresolved D. The germline V gene has CDR1 MGHDK and CDR2 SYGVNS. The V and J ends lost 0 bases and 5 bases respectively, with 2 bases between them. The CDR3 consists of 11 residues. Here the CDR3 reads CASSEYDEQYF. CDR3 nucleotides: TGTGCCAGCAGTGAATATGACGAGCAGTACTTC.

The chain recombines TRBV5-1 with TRBJ1-1; D possibly corresponds to TRBD1 (5 bases). The CDR3 length is 12 residues. CDR1 and CDR2 (germline): SGHRS, YFSETQ. V was pared by 3 bases and J by 2 bases, with 5 bases between. CDR3 loop: CASSWDNTEAFF. CDR3 nucleotide sequence: TGCGCCAGCAGCTGGGACAACACTGAAGCTTTCTTT.

The chain is built from TRBV30 and TRBJ1-1, with a possible D match to TRBD1 (5 bases). This CDR3 is 14 amino acids long. V was trimmed by 2 bases and J by 6 bases, leaving 16 bases between them. From germline, CDR1 is GTSNPN and CDR2 SVGIG (reference sequence). CDR3 in amino acids: CAWSTGQGWPEAFF. The DNA of the CDR3 is TGTGCCTGGAGTACCGGGCAGGGCTGGCCTGAAGCTTTCTTT. Based on the CDR3 plus reference TRBV30 and TRBJ1-1, the full variable domain is SQTIHQWPATLVQPVGSPLSLECTVEGTSNPNLYWYRQAAGRGLQLLFYSVGIGQISSEVPQNLSASRPQDRQFILSSKKLLLSDSGFYLCAWSTGQGWPEAFFGQGTRLTVV.

This chain links TRBV7-8 with TRBJ2-3; 10 bases fit TRBD2. The CDR3 length is 16 residues. Germline-derived CDR1 and CDR2 are SGHVS and FQNEAQ. After removal of 4 bases from V and 0 bases from J, the junction contained 4 bases not matched to a gene. CDR3 DNA sequence: TGTGCCAGCAGCTCCTCTAGCGGGGGAAGCACAGATACGCAGTATTTT. It codes for CASSSSSGGSTDTQYF.

This clone was observed a single time. V and J are TRBV27 and TRBJ1-2; 7 nucleotides align to TRBD1. CDR3 size: 14 residues. CDR1 and CDR2 from the germline V gene are MNHEY and SMNVEV (reference sequence). V was clipped by 3 bases and J by 4 bases; unmatched bases: 5. The CDR3 sequence is CASSFQGQTYGYTF. The CDR3 nucleotides are TGTGCCAGCAGTTTCCAGGGACAGACCTATGGCTACACCTTC.

The gene calls are TRBV7-5 and TRBJ2-3; the table calls TRBD2, which could not be checked here. TRBV7-5 is shown as a pseudogene. CDR3 length: 18 residues. The CDR3 sequence is CARSPVCARLAGGDTQYF. The DNA of the CDR3 is TGTGCCAGAAGCCCCGTCTGCGCCAGACTAGCGGGGGGGGATACGCAGTATTTT.

V and J are TRBV14 and TRBJ2-5; 8 bases map to TRBD2. The CDR3 is made up of 14 amino acids. CDR1 SGHDN and CDR2 FVKESK come from the germline V gene. J gave up 13 bases and V 4 bases, and 14 bases lay outside the gene matches. The CDR3 spells CASSLPAGARPRYF. CDR3 coding DNA: TGTGCCAGCAGCCTGCCAGCGGGGGCCCGTCCTAGGTACTTC.

CDR3 region: CASSLRQGTNTGELFF. The CDR3 region has the DNA TGTGCCAGCAGCCTCCGACAGGGGACGAACACCGGGGAGCTGTTTTTT. The chain has TRBV7-9 and TRBJ2-2; 8 bases map to TRBD1. V lost 5 bases to trimming and J lost 0 bases; unmatched junction nucleotides: 5. CDR3 length equals 16 residues. From germline, CDR1 is SEHNR and CDR2 FQNEAQ (reference sequence).

The V call is TRBV27, the J call TRBJ2-6, with D uncertain. V was shortened by 0 bases and J by 2 bases, with 5 bases between the two germline ends. Germline CDR1 MNHEY, CDR2 SMNVEV (reference sequence). This CDR3 has 15 residues. In nucleotides, the CDR3 is TGTGCCAGCAGTTTATCGTACGCTGGGGCCAACGTCCTGACTTTC. Amino acid sequence: CASSLSYAGANVLTF.

The chain links TRBV19 to TRBJ2-1; 7 bases are a match to TRBD2. There are 15 residues in the CDR3. J lost 0 bases, V lost 3 bases, and 2 bases had no gene match. CDR1 is LNHDA and CDR2 is SQIVND in the germline V gene (reference sequence). This CDR3 reads CASSIRLASYNEQFF. CDR3 DNA: TGTGCCAGTAGTATTCGACTAGCCTCCTACAATGAGCAGTTCTTC.

This clone has just one count. This chain joins TRBV6-6 and TRBJ2-7; D possibly matches TRBD1 or TRBD2 (5 bases each). The CDR3 spans 14 residues. The germline CDR1 and CDR2 sequences are MNHNY and SVGAGI (reference sequence). Deletions cut 2 bases from V and 0 bases from J, with 8 bases between. The CDR3 DNA is TGTGCCAGCAGTTACCCAGGGAGCTCCTACGAGCAGTACTTC. It specifies CASSYPGSSYEQYF.

The V call is TRBV5-5, the J call TRBJ1-2; TRBD1 matches at 8 bases. CDR3 length equals 16 residues. CDR1 and CDR2 (germline): SGHKS, YYEKEE (reference sequence). V was clipped by 4 bases and J by 7 bases; unmatched bases: 15. The DNA of the CDR3 is TGTGCCAGCAGCCCACAGGGGGGTATATATTCGGGTGGCTACACCTTC. Protein sequence: CASSPQGGIYSGGYTF.

The gene calls are TRBV5-1 and TRBJ2-7; 9 bases match TRBD1. Germline CDR1 SGHRS, CDR2 YFSETQ. The CDR3 has 18 residues. After removal of 2 bases from V and 3 bases from J, the junction contained 15 bases not matched to a gene. The CDR3 region has the DNA TGCGCCAGCAGCTTCTTTACGGAGTATGGGACAGGGAACTACGAGCAGTACTTC. This codes for CASSFFTEYGTGNYEQYF. The full variable domain, its missing parts supplied by reference TRBV5-1 and TRBJ2-7, is KAGVTQTPRYLIKTRGQQVTLSCSPISGHRSVSWYQQTPGQGLQFLFEYFSETQRNKGNFPGRFSGRQFSNSRSEMNVSTLELGDSALYLCASSFFTEYGTGNYEQYFGPGTRLTVT.

This chain joins TRBV28 and TRBJ2-4; 12 bases are a match to TRBD2. The CDR3 length is 20 residues. The V gene's germline CDR1 is MDHEN and CDR2 SYDVKM. V gave up 4 bases and J gave up 0 bases; unmatched junction bases: 13. The CDR3 sequence: CASSYTSGTSGLLAKNIQYF. The CDR3 DNA is TGTGCCAGCAGTTATACCTCTGGGACTAGCGGGCTCCTAGCCAAAAACATTCAGTACTTC.

The chain combines TRBV29-1 with TRBJ1-2, with D possibly being TRBD1 (6 bases). CDR1 SQVTM and CDR2 ANQGSEA come from the germline V gene. This CDR3 region has 13 residues. V was cut by 0 bases and J by 8 bases, with 13 bases left in between. Here the CDR3 reads CSVEEGGTGGYTF. CDR3 nucleotides: TGCAGCGTTGAAGAAGGGGGGACCGGAGGCTACACCTTC.

Points on this clone: The identical CDR3 is also encoded by other nucleotide sequences in the sample. CDR3 loop: CASSEVGTDTQYF. As DNA, the CDR3 is TGTGCCAGCAGTGAAGTAGGCACAGATACGCAGTATTTT. V gene TRBV6-5 combines with J gene TRBJ2-3, with D hard to call. V was cut by 5 bases and J by 1 base, with 7 bases left in between. This CDR3 has 13 amino acids. Germline V CDR1 and CDR2: MNHEY, SVGAGI.

The chain links TRBV6-1 to TRBJ1-3, with D unclear. This CDR3 region has 14 residues. Germline CDR1 is MNHNS and CDR2 is SASEGT. V was clipped by 3 bases and J by 0 bases, with 6 bases between them. DNA for the CDR3: TGTGCCAGCAGTGACGGGAGCTCTGGAAACACCATATATTTT. Translation: CASSDGSSGNTIYF.

The genes are TRBV10-1 and TRBJ2-3, with TRBD2 as a possible D gene (5 bases). V lost 0 bases and J 1 base, leaving 8 bases between the germline ends. The germline V gene has CDR1 WNHNN and CDR2 SYGVQD (reference sequence). The CDR3 runs to 15 residues. In nucleotides, the CDR3 is TGCGCCAGCAGTGAGTCGAGGGAACGCACAGATACGCAGTATTTT. Its protein is CASSESRERTDTQYF.

This clone came up once. The chain couples TRBV27 to TRBJ1-1, with a tentative D call TRBD1 (5 bases). Between the trimmed V and J ends, which lost 2 bases and 6 bases, there was a span of 10 bases. The CDR3 consists of 13 residues. Germline V gives CDR1 MNHEY, CDR2 SMNVEV (reference sequence). The CDR3 spells CASSLIGVSEAFF. The CDR3 DNA reads as TGTGCCAGCAGTTTAATAGGGGTTTCTGAAGCTTTCTTT.

The chain recombines TRBV6-1 with TRBJ1-5; D is unclear. CDR1 and CDR2 (germline): MNHNS, SASEGT. The CDR3 is made up of 17 amino acids. Trimming took 3 bases from V and 1 from J, leaving 16 bases between them. CDR3 amino acids: CASSDRTQWVSNQPQHF. DNA of the CDR3: TGTGCCAGCAGTGATAGGACCCAGTGGGTGAGCAATCAGCCCCAGCATTTT.

The chain joins TRBV19 to TRBJ2-1; D remains ambiguous. The germline gives CDR1 LNHDA, CDR2 SQIVND (reference sequence). V lost 5 bases to trimming and J lost 2 bases, with 10 bases between them. The CDR3 is 14 residues long. CDR3 DNA: TGTGCCAGTAGTTGGTCTAGGGCCTACAATGAGCAGTTCTTC. Translation: CASSWSRAYNEQFF.

This sequence joins TRBV15 and TRBJ1-5; 7 nucleotides match TRBD1. Germline values: CDR1 LNHNV, CDR2 YYDKDF (reference sequence). The CDR3 spans 17 residues. The trim removed 0 bases at V and 3 bases at J, leaving 8 bases unmatched. The CDR3 DNA follows: TGTGCCACCAGCAGAGATTCCGCAGGGGGACTCAATCAGCCCCAGCATTTT. This sequence encodes CATSRDSAGGLNQPQHF.

This chain links TRBV9 with TRBJ2-1; TRBD1 or TRBD2 may be the D gene (7 bases each). This CDR3 is built from 16 residues. V was pared by 6 bases and J by 7 bases, with 23 bases between. Per the germline V gene, CDR1 is SGDLS and CDR2 is YYNGEE. CDR3 protein: CASTPNQGGARNEQFF. The CDR3 nucleotides read TGTGCCAGCACTCCCAACCAGGGGGGGGCGAGAAATGAGCAGTTCTTC. The full variable domain, completed using reference TRBV9 and TRBJ2-1, is DSGVTQTPKHLITATGQRVTLRCSPRSGDLSVYWYQQSLDQGLQFLIQYYNGEERAKGNILERFSAQQFPDLHSELNLSSLELGDSALYFCASTPNQGGARNEQFFGPGTRLTVL.

This clone has a single count. The V and J genes are TRBV28 and TRBJ2-3, with TRBD2 matching over 8 bases. From germline, CDR1 is MDHEN and CDR2 SYDVKM. J gave up 9 bases and V 6 bases, and 11 bases lay outside the gene matches. The CDR3 consists of 14 residues. The CDR3 loop reads CASSPLPGLGTQYF. In DNA form, the CDR3 reads TGTGCCAGCAGCCCCCTTCCGGGACTAGGCACGCAGTATTTT.

The gene calls are TRBV27 and TRBJ2-7; 9 bases map to TRBD2. This CDR3 is 15 amino acids long. Germline loops: CDR1 MNHEY, CDR2 SMNVEV (reference sequence). V was clipped by 5 bases and J by 5 bases; unmatched bases: 10. The CDR3 reads CASSLSGTSRHEQYF. The CDR3 DNA reads TGTGCCAGCAGTCTGTCCGGGACTAGCCGCCACGAGCAGTACTTC.

Concerning this clone itself: Additional DNA sequences in this sample encode the identical CDR3. The chain couples TRBV19 to TRBJ2-7; 7 nucleotides agree with TRBD2. This CDR3 comprises 13 residues. Trimming cost V 5 bases and J 0 bases; bases outside gene matches: 1. Germline CDR1 is LNHDA and CDR2 is SQIVND (reference sequence). CDR3 in DNA: TGTGCCAGTAGTGGCGGGAGCTCCTACGAGCAGTACTTC. It yields the protein CASSGGSSYEQYF.